This TCR beta chain was sequenced for a study of graft-versus-host responses after intestinal transplantation (dated by TCRdb to about 2021). Background for the entire study: Recipients received multivisceral, liver-intestinal, or isolated intestinal transplants. Every recipient was given anti-thymocyte globulin induction, then maintenance tacrolimus and steroids for about 3 years. After intestinal transplantation, graft-versus-host and host-versus-graft alloreactive T cell clones were followed in the graft, circulation and bone marrow using bulk TCR-beta CDR3 sequencing. To identify alloreactive clones, pre-transplant mixed lymphocyte reaction products were sequenced and then compared with unstimulated pre-transplant donor and recipient T cells. The cohort enrolled 24 intestinal transplant recipients including one retransplant, and a few patients lacking pretransplant specimens were excluded. Donor T cell macrochimerism was defined as a peak of at least 4% donor T cells among recipient peripheral blood mononuclear cells. Instead of going to the commercial service, samples from a few later patients were sequenced in-house on an Illumina MiSeq and processed with MiXCR. The full study reports these points: Conclusions were limited by the relatively low number and heterogeneity of intestinal transplant patients. GvH clones were detected in recipient bone marrow, and some appeared earlier in ileal mucosa or blood, consistent with an intestinal mucosal origin. Peak levels of circulating GvH clones were associated with declines in HvG clones early after transplant. In patients with donor T cell macrochimerism, the allografts had high GvH to HvG T cell clonal ratios.

Of note for this clone: It lacks a known antigen. No base qualities exist here, and no much larger clone lies one base off it.

Libraries came from the immunoSEQ multiplex PCR assay. For most patients, genomic DNA was isolated with the Qiagen DNeasy Blood and Tissue Kit and shipped frozen to Adaptive Biotechnologies for TCR sequencing. For most patients, genomic DNA was subjected to high-throughput TCR-beta CDR3 sequencing by Adaptive Biotechnologies. Turning to the authors' computational methods: TCR sequencing data for around 19 patients were retrieved from Adaptive's ImmunoSEQ software; a few other patients were processed with MiXCR and VDJtools. To correct CD4 versus CD8 sorting errors, any sequence found in both subsets at a frequency ratio below 5:1 was removed. CDR3 nucleotide sequences shared by donor and recipient were removed because the origin of these sequences could not be assigned. To count as alloreactive, a clone needed at least 2-fold expansion over unstimulated cells and a minimum CFSE-low frequency of 0.002% (template counts) or 0.001% (read counts). A clone was considered mappable if detected in the sequenced pre-transplant spleen, lymph node, or MLR CFSE-low populations of the donor or recipient. The cumulative frequency of alloreactive clones was calculated as a percentage of all sequences, weighted by copy number. This is the immuneACCESS table as TCRdb keeps it, with only in-frame sequences that have V and J called. A part of the clones is gone; compared with another copy, unresolved V genes explain less than half, and the rest is unexplained. The V and J calls and clone size were taken over from that table, and D and trimming were inferred from the DNA. This sample lists about 120,000 clones; around 96% were detected once. Of the sample, roughly 3.5% is held by the ten largest clones.

Germline trimming: 6 bases from V, 7 bases from J; junction bases outside gene matches: 9. CDR1 MGHRA and CDR2 YSYEKL are derived from the germline V gene. The CDR3 runs 15 amino acids, cysteine and phenylalanine included. The only DNA kept is the CDR3, 45 bases in frame from the first base. Interpreted using the paper, the time point label stands for: cells obtained before transplantation from donor or recipient. CD3+CD4+ and CD3+CD8+ populations were FACS-sorted from unstimulated pre-transplant donor and recipient cells taken from spleen or lymph nodes. This TCR came from a human donor who received an intestinal transplant. The sequencing used unstimulated CD8+ T cells sorted from spleen or lymph node cells, collected before intestinal transplant. This receptor chain uses TRBV4-1 and TRBJ2-2; the junction holds 9 bases that match TRBD2. The nucleotides read TGCGCCAGCAGTCTTAGCGGGAGTAATAGCGGGGAGCTGTTTTTT. It translates as CASSLSGSNSGELFF.